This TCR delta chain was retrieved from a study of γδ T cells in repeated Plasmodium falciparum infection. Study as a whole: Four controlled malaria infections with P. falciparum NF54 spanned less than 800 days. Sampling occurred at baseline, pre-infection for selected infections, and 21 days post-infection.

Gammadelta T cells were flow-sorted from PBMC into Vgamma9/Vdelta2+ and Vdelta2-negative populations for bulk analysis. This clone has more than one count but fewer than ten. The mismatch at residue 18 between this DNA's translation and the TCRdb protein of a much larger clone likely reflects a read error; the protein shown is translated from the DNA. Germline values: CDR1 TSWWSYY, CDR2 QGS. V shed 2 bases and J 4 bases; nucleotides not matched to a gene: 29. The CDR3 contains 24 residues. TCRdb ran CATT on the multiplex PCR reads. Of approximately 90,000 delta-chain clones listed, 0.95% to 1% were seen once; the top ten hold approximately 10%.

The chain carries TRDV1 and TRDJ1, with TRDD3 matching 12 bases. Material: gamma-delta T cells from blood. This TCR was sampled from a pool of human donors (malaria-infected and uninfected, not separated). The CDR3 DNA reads TGTGCTCTTGGGGAAGGCGGGTCAGATTCCGACTGGGGGATACTCACACCGTATCTCGATAAACTCATCTTT. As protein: CALGEGGSDSDWGILTPYLDKLIF.